What follows are 27 T cell receptor beta chains derived from one specimen sequenced in a study of blood T cells in healthy people across ages. The authors ran a second PCR of 7 to 11 cycles using a sample-barcoded 5' primer and a J-beta primer mix. TCRdb redid the calling of the 5' RACE reads with MiXCR, one entry per CDR3 protein. The repertoire holds 550,000 to 600,000 distinct CDR3 sequences, 25% to 30% seen once, with about 18% in the top ten. Sample: blood. These receptors all come from a woman in her sixties or seventies in good health.

This clonotype was recorded a few times. V is TRBV20-1 and J is TRBJ2-7, with 10 bases matching TRBD1. This CDR3 has 13 amino acids. The V and J ends lost 5 bases and 5 bases, in that order; junction bases with no gene match: 6. Germline V gene sequence: CDR1 DFQATT, CDR2 SNEGSKA (reference sequence). CDR3 bases: TGCAGTGCTCGCCGGGACAGGGGCCACGAGCAGTACTTC. This encodes CSARRDRGHEQYF.

The chain links TRBV11-3 to TRBJ2-1; possible D gene TRBD2, 6 bases. The V gene's germline CDR1 is SGHNT and CDR2 YENEEA. The CDR3 extends over 17 amino acids. Trimming removed 0 bases at V and 2 bases at J, with 14 bases between. CDR3 DNA sequence: TGTGCCAGCAGCTTAGAAAGCGGGCCCCAAGCCTACAATGAGCAGTTCTTC. This encodes CASSLESGPQAYNEQFF. The whole variable domain, filled in from reference TRBV11-3 and TRBJ2-1, reads EAGVVQSPRYKIIEKKQPVAFWCNPISGHNTLYWYLQNLGQGPELLIRYENEEAVDDSQLPKDRFSAERLKGVDSTLKIQPAELGDSAVYLCASSLESGPQAYNEQFFGPGTRLTVL.

This clonotype was observed at least ten times. DNA for the CDR3: TGCGCCAGCATACAGAGCGGGGGGGCTTACAATGAGCAGTTCTTC. The encoded protein is CASIQSGGAYNEQFF. The rearrangement links TRBV5-1 to TRBJ2-1, with TRBD2 matching over 10 bases. The V and J ends lost 6 bases and 4 bases, in that order; junction bases with no gene match: 7. This CDR3 has 15 amino acids. CDR1 is SGHRS, CDR2 YFSETQ, per germline.

The J gene is TRBJ2-4, the V gene TRBV7-2; 7 positions agree with TRBD2. CDR1 and CDR2 from the germline V gene are SGHTA and FQGNSA. The CDR3 contains 16 residues. J gave up 0 bases and V 5 bases, and 7 bases lay outside the gene matches. The CDR3 loop reads CASSTSGAGAKNIQYF. The DNA of the CDR3 is TGTGCCAGCAGCACCAGCGGGGCAGGAGCCAAAAACATTCAGTACTTC.

The V call is TRBV7-9, the J call TRBJ1-2; 7 nucleotides line up with TRBD1. CDR1 SEHNR and CDR2 FQNEAQ come from the germline V gene (reference sequence). V lost 5 bases to trimming and J lost 6 bases; unmatched junction nucleotides: 9. This CDR3 has 14 amino acids. CDR3 loop: CASSIQGHDDGYTF. The CDR3 coding sequence is TGTGCCAGCAGCATACAGGGGCATGACGATGGCTACACCTTC.

This clonotype was seen a handful of times. The chain couples TRBV7-9 to TRBJ1-5; TRBD1 matches at 7 bases. The CDR3 sequence is 14 residues long. Germline loops: CDR1 SEHNR, CDR2 FQNEAQ (reference sequence). Germline trimming cut 4 bases from V and 5 bases from J; bases unmatched to any gene: 5. Here the CDR3 DNA reads TGTGCCAGCAGCTCCTCCGGGACAGATCAGCCCCAGCATTTT. Translating gives CASSSSGTDQPQHF.

This clonotype came up a few times. Germline and junction disagree at one end, which may indicate a read error. This chain joins TRBV6-6 and TRBJ2-3, with 9 bases matching TRBD2. Germline loops: CDR1 MNHNY, CDR2 SVGAGI (reference sequence). The CDR3 is 14 residues long. The CDR3 coding sequence is TGTGCCAGCAGGGTAGCGGGGGAAACAGATACGCGGTATTTT. It yields the protein CASRVAGETDTRYF.

This clonotype was recorded at least ten times. This chain links TRBV5-1 with TRBJ2-5; 8 bases are a match to TRBD1. Looked up from germline, CDR1 is SGHRS and CDR2 is YFSETQ. The CDR3 spans 16 residues. With V trimmed by 4 bases and J by 2 bases, 10 bases remained unmatched. CDR3 in amino acids: CASSLGGQGRQETQYF. In DNA form, the CDR3 reads TGCGCCAGCAGCCTGGGAGGACAGGGAAGACAAGAGACCCAGTACTTC.

This clonotype was picked up a small number of times. The junction departs from germline at one end; a sequencing error may be responsible. The chain employs TRBV6-1 and TRBJ2-2; D is uncertain. The CDR3 is 15 residues long. Looked up from germline, CDR1 is MNHNS and CDR2 is SASEGT. CDR3 protein: CASSEAEGNIGELFF. The CDR3 DNA sequence: TGTGCCAGCAGTGAAGCCGAAGGGAACATCGGGGAGCTGTTTTTT.

The chain is built from TRBV28 and TRBJ2-7; 8 bases fit TRBD1. Germline trimming cut 4 bases from V and 8 bases from J; bases unmatched to any gene: 1. CDR1 is MDHEN and CDR2 is SYDVKM in the germline V gene. The CDR3 extends over 11 amino acids. CDR3 in amino acids: CASSWTGKQYF. The DNA for the CDR3 is TGTGCCAGCAGTTGGACAGGGAAGCAGTACTTC.

The CDR3 DNA follows: TGTGCCAGCAGCTTAGATGGCGGGGGGAACCAAGAGACCCAGTACTTC. The encoded protein is CASSLDGGGNQETQYF. This chain connects TRBV7-2 to TRBJ2-5; 8 nucleotides align to TRBD2. The V and J ends lost 1 base and 0 bases, in that order; junction bases with no gene match: 4. This CDR3 region has 16 residues. CDR1 is SGHTA, CDR2 FQGNSA, per germline.

In this sample, this clonotype turned up a few times. The J gene is TRBJ2-1, the V gene TRBV20-1; no reliable D call. The CDR3 loop spans 11 amino acids. CDR1 DFQATT and CDR2 SNEGSKA come from the germline V gene (reference sequence). With 0 bases removed from V and 10 bases from J, the gap between germline ends came to 7 bases. CDR3 nucleotide sequence: TGCAGTGCTAGAGATTTGGCCGAGCAGTTCTTC. Protein product: CSARDLAEQFF.

The rearrangement links TRBV5-1 to TRBJ1-3; D gene unclear. V lost 0 bases and J lost 0, with 10 bases in between. Germline V gives CDR1 SGHRS, CDR2 YFSETQ. The CDR3 consists of 16 residues. The DNA of the CDR3 is TGCGCCAGCAGCTTGGACAGCCTCTCCTCTGGAAACACCATATATTTT. Amino acid sequence: CASSLDSLSSGNTIYF.

This clonotype occurred a few times. The CDR3 is CATSDQVSYEQYF. The CDR3 coding sequence is TGTGCCACCAGTGACCAAGTTAGCTACGAGCAGTACTTC. This chain links TRBV24-1 with TRBJ2-7, with D uncertain. The ends were cut back, 4 bases at V and 3 bases at J, with 9 bases in the middle. Per the germline V gene, CDR1 is KGHDR and CDR2 is SFDVKD. This CDR3 region has 13 residues.

The gene calls are TRBV20-1 and TRBJ2-7; D perhaps matches TRBD2 (6 bases). The length of the CDR3 is 11 residues. Looked up from germline, CDR1 is DFQATT and CDR2 is SNEGSKA (reference sequence). Trimming cost V 6 bases and J 9 bases, with 15 bases left between them. The CDR3 is CSAWRGFGQYF. CDR3 DNA: TGCAGTGCCTGGCGGGGTTTCGGGCAGTACTTC.

J is TRBJ1-2 and V is TRBV5-6, with 10 positions matching TRBD1. This CDR3 is 15 amino acids long. V trimming: 0 bases; J trimming: 1 base; junction bases outside the gene matches: 0. Germline assignment: CDR1 SGHDT and CDR2 YYEEEE. CDR3 bases: TGTGCCAGCAGCTTGGGGGACAGGGGTAACTATGGCTACACCTTC. As protein: CASSLGDRGNYGYTF.

This clonotype was seen repeatedly, ten times or more. This sequence joins TRBV10-3 and TRBJ2-7; D not certain. The CDR3 totals 13 residues. Between the trimmed V and J ends, which lost 8 bases and 2 bases, there was a span of 13 bases. Germline-derived CDR1 and CDR2 are ENHRY and SYGVKD. The CDR3 bases are TGTGCCATCTCCCCCCCTGACACCTACGAGCAGTACTTC. Translated, it gives CAISPPDTYEQYF.

The table lists this clonotype with a few counts. The chain has TRBV7-7 and TRBJ2-5; 8 bases align to TRBD1. The CDR3 has 15 amino acids. CDR1 and CDR2 (germline): SSHAT, FNYEAQ (reference sequence). V lost 3 bases and J lost 6; bases outside the gene matches: 9. CDR3 region: CASSLQTGVLKTQYF. CDR3 nucleotide sequence: TGTGCCAGCAGCTTGCAGACAGGGGTTTTAAAGACCCAGTACTTC.

Concerning this clonotype: The junction does not match germline at one end; this may be a read error. The chain combines TRBV7-9 with TRBJ2-3; weak D call: TRBD1 (5 bases). The length of the CDR3 is 15 residues. CDR1 is SEHNR, CDR2 FQNEAQ, per germline (reference sequence). CDR3 in DNA: TGTGTCAGCAGCTTATCGCACAGGCGCACAGATACGCAGTATTTT. Translating it yields CVSSLSHRRTDTQYF.

This chain joins TRBV7-2 and TRBJ2-3; possibly TRBD1 or TRBD2 for D (5 bases each). The CDR3 has 14 amino acids. Trimming left V 1 base short and J 4 bases short, with 9 bases between. Germline loops: CDR1 SGHTA, CDR2 FQGNSA. The CDR3: CASSLVRGPDTQYF. The CDR3 DNA is TGTGCCAGCAGCTTAGTACGGGGCCCAGATACGCAGTATTTT.

The V and J genes are TRBV2 and TRBJ2-1; 7 nucleotides align to TRBD1. This CDR3 has 20 residues. Germline V lookup: CDR1 SNHLY, CDR2 FYNNEI. V shed 7 bases and J 6 bases; nucleotides not matched to a gene: 27. The CDR3 region has the DNA TGTGCCAGCATCGTCAGTAGACAGGGAACCTCGCTAAACCTCAGCAATGAGCAGTTCTTC. Encoded protein: CASIVSRQGTSLNLSNEQFF.

The chain uses TRBV14 and TRBJ1-2; D possibly corresponds to TRBD1 (5 bases). The ends were cut back, 1 base at V and 4 bases at J, with 7 bases in the middle. The CDR3 loop spans 13 amino acids. The germline V gene encodes CDR1 SGHDN and CDR2 FVKESK. In DNA form, the CDR3 reads TGTGCCAGCAGCCAAGCGGGACCCTATGGCTACACCTTC. Translated, it gives CASSQAGPYGYTF.

This clonotype occurred a few times. The chain has TRBV21-1 and TRBJ2-6; the table's D call of TRBD1 was not tested on the DNA. TRBV21-1 constitutes a pseudogene. The CDR3 has 17 amino acids. CDR3 in DNA: TGTGCCAGCAGTAGGGGACATCCCTGCTCTGGGGCCAACGTCCTGACTTTC. Translating gives CASSRGHPCSGANVLTF.

The chain couples TRBV18 to TRBJ1-4; weak D call: TRBD1 (5 bases). V lost 2 bases and J lost 0, with 16 bases in between. Per germline, CDR1 KGHSH and CDR2 LQKENI. The length of the CDR3 is 18 residues. In DNA form, the CDR3 reads TGTGCCAGCTCACCAACAGCTGCTCAGGGTACAACTAATGAAAAACTGTTTTTT. Amino acid sequence: CASSPTAAQGTTNEKLFF.

This rearrangement joins TRBV10-3 to TRBJ2-5, with 10 bases aligning to TRBD2. Germline CDR1 and CDR2: ENHRY and SYGVKD. This CDR3 has 15 residues. V lost 9 bases, J lost 2 bases, and 9 bases stayed unmatched. This CDR3 is CAIGPSGGRQETQYF. For the CDR3, the DNA is TGTGCCATTGGCCCTAGCGGGGGCAGACAAGAGACCCAGTACTTC.

The chain is built from TRBV20-1 and TRBJ2-2, with 8 bases fitting TRBD1. V lost 8 bases and J lost 6; bases outside the gene matches: 8. The germline V gene encodes CDR1 DFQATT and CDR2 SNEGSKA (reference sequence). This CDR3 is built from 13 residues. In nucleotides, the CDR3 is TGCAGTACTACCTGGACAGGGTCCGGGGAGCTGTTTTTT. Translating it yields CSTTWTGSGELFF.

The CDR3 loop reads CASGIAGVETQYF. CDR3 DNA: TGTGCCAGCGGAATAGCGGGGGTAGAGACCCAGTACTTC. The V and J genes are TRBV2 and TRBJ2-5; 9 bases are shared with TRBD2. Per the germline V gene, CDR1 is SNHLY and CDR2 is FYNNEI. The CDR3 loop spans 13 amino acids. The V gene end was trimmed by 8 bases and the J gene end by 4 bases; junction bases not matched to a gene: 5.